A selection of T cell receptor beta chains follows, all from one sample in a study of CD8 T cells in Susac syndrome. TCRdb reprocessed the immunoSEQ multiplex PCR reads via MiXCR and lists one record per CDR3 protein. The sample lists more than 150,000 distinct CDR3 sequences, more than 95% occurring once. The sequenced material came from CD4+ T cells from PBMCs. The receptors shown here come from a human donor with Susac syndrome. Both conserved end residues are part of each CDR3.

V,J,CDR3
TRBV5-1,TRBJ1-2,CASSPTDSHGYTF
TRBV19,TRBJ2-3,CASSIGGRGTDTQYF
TRBV2,TRBJ1-1,CASRVSNTEAFF
TRBV5-1,TRBJ2-3,CASSLRPRGTDTQYF
TRBV12-3/TRBV12-4,TRBJ2-7,CASSLGGLAAAEQYF
TRBV5-1,TRBJ2-7,CASSIQGSYEQYF
TRBV4-2,TRBJ2-5,CASSREDRVETQYF
TRBV7-9,TRBJ2-3,CASSLGLSGGTDTQYF
TRBV29-1,TRBJ2-4,CSGYRDKGNIQYF
TRBV6-5,TRBJ2-1,CASRSSLAGDEQFF
TRBV4-1,TRBJ2-3,CASSQAGALDTQYF
TRBV9,TRBJ2-5,CASSVNSHQTAGTQYF
TRBV7-9,TRBJ2-1,CASRYRDNEQFF
TRBV29-1,TRBJ2-5,CSAASGSQETQYF
TRBV30,TRBJ2-3,CAWSVGRTFTDTQYF
TRBV7-9,TRBJ1-1,CASSLASPDNTEAFF
TRBV19,TRBJ2-6,CASSIGGPNSGANVLTF
TRBV29-1,TRBJ1-1,CSAIIRGSTEAFF
TRBV28,TRBJ1-5,CASSLSEGQGGQPQHF
TRBV9,TRBJ1-1,CASSVFGGREAFF
TRBV28,TRBJ2-7,CASGDSLTTKQYF
TRBV4-3,TRBJ2-1,CASSQVAPGAVNNEQFF
TRBV11-1,TRBJ2-3,CASSGGLAGKRDTQYF
TRBV20-1,TRBJ1-1,CSASRTGPYTEAFF